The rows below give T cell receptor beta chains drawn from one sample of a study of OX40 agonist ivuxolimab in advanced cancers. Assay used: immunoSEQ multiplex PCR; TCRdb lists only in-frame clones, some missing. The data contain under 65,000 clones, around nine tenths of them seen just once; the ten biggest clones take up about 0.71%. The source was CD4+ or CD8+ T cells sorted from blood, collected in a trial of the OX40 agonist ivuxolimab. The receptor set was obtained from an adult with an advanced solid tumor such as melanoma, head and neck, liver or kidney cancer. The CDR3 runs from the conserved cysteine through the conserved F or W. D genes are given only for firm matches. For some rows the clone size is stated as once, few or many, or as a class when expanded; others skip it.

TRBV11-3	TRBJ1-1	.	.	TGTGCCAGCAGCAAAGAGGGGAACACTGAAGCTTTCTTT	CASSKEGNTEAFF
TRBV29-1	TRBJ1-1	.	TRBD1	TGCAGCGCCAGGACAGGGGCGAACACTGAAGCTTTCTTT	CSARTGANTEAFF
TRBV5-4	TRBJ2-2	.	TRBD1	TGTGCCAGCAGCTGGGGACAGATCTTCACCGGGGAGCTGTTTTTT	CASSWGQIFTGELFF
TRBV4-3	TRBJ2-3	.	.	TGCGCCAGCAGCCAAGAATACAGGACCACAGATACGCAGTATTTT	CASSQEYRTTDTQYF
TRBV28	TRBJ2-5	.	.	TGTGCCAGCAATGAGGGGCGGGGTTGGGAGACCCAGTACTTC	CASNEGRGWETQYF
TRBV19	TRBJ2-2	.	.	TGTGCCAGTAGTATTAGACAGAACACCGGGGAGCTGTTTTTT	CASSIRQNTGELFF
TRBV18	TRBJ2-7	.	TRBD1	TGTGCCAGCTCACTAACTGTTCCGGGACAGGCGAACTACGAGCAGTACTTC	CASSLTVPGQANYEQYF
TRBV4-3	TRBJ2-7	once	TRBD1	TGCGCCAGCAGCCAACTGACAGGGAACTACGAGCAGTACTTC	CASSQLTGNYEQYF
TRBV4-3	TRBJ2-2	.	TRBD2	TGCGCCAGCAGCCAACGGCGGGGGGGGAACACCGGGGAGCTGTTTTTT	CASSQRRGGNTGELFF
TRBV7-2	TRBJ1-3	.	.	TGTGCCAGCAGCTTATACGGAGGCCTAGCCTCTGGAAACACCATATATTTT	CASSLYGGLASGNTIYF
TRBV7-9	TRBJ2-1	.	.	TGTGCCAGCACCTACGGGGATTCCTACAATGAGCAGTTCTTC	CASTYGDSYNEQFF
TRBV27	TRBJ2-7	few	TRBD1	TGTGCCAGCAGAAAAGGCACAGGGGCCTACGAGCAGTACTTC	CASRKGTGAYEQYF
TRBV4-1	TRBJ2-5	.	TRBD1	TGCGCCAGATTACAGGGGAAAGAGACCCAGTACTTC	CARLQGKETQYF
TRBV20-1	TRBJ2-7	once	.	TGCAGTGCTTCGAACTACGAGCAGTACTTC	CSASNYEQYF
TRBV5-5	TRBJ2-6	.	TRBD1	TGTGCCAGCAGCTTTACGACAGGGGTTGGGGCCAACGTCCTGACTTTC	CASSFTTGVGANVLTF
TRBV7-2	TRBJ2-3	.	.	TGTGCCAGCAGCTTAGATATACGAAGCGTTAGCACAGATACGCAGTATTTT	CASSLDIRSVSTDTQYF
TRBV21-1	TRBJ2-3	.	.	TGTGCCAGCAGCACCACCCGACGGGGCCTACTTACAGATACGCAGTATTTT	CASSTTRRGLLTDTQYF
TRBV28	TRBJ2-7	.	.	TGTGCCAGCAGCCGCCTCCCCCCCGGTGCCTACGAGCAGTACTTC	CASSRLPPGAYEQYF
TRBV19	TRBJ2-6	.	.	TGTGCCAGTAGTGACCGGGGTGCTGGGGCCAACGTCCTGACTTTC	CASSDRGAGANVLTF
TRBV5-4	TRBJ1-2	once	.	TGTGCCAGCAGCTCTGGGGGATCTATGGATGGCTACACCTTC	CASSSGGSMDGYTF
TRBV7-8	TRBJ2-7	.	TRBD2	TGTGCCAGCAGTGCCGGGACTAGGAACTACGAGCAGTACTTC	CASSAGTRNYEQYF
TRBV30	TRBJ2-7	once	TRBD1	TGTGCCTGTCACAGGGGGCAATCCTACGAGCAGTACTTC	CACHRGQSYEQYF
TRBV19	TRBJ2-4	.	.	TGTGCCAGTAGTATAGCGTTCGGTAGAATTCAGTACTTC	CASSIAFGRIQYF
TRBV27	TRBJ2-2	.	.	TGTGCCAGCTGGAGGAACACCGGGGAGCTGTTTTTT	CASWRNTGELFF
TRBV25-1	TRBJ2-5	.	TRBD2	TGTGCCAGCACCCCCTCGGGGGGGGGCGAGACCCAGTACTTC	CASTPSGGGETQYF
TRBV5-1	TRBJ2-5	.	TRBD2	TGCGCCAGCAGCTCGACTAGCGAGGGGGGGAAGACCCAGTACTTC	CASSSTSEGGKTQYF
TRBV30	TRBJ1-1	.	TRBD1	TGTGCCTGGAGTGTACGTCAAGGGGGCATGGCTTTCTTT	CAWSVRQGGMAFF
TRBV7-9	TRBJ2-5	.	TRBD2	TGTGCCAGCAGCCCCCTAGCGGGAGGCCAAGAGACCCAGTACTTC	CASSPLAGGQETQYF
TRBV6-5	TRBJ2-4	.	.	TGTGCCAGCAGTTCCAGGGGGGGGATTGAAAACATTCAGTACTTC	CASSSRGGIENIQYF
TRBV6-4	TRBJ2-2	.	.	TGTGCCAGCAGTGTTGGGCGGAGGACCGGGGAGCTGTTTTTT	CASSVGRRTGELFF
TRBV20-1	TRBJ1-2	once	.	TGCAGTGCCCCCCTACAGCATGGCTACACCTTC	CSAPLQHGYTF
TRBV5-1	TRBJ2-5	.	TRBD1	TGCGCCAGCAGCCCCCGGGACAGGGGCATGACCCAGTACTTC	CASSPRDRGMTQYF
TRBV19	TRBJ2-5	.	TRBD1	TGTGCCAGTAGTATAGATTCAGGGGGCGGGGAGACCCAGTACTTC	CASSIDSGGGETQYF
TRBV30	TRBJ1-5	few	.	TGTGCCTGGAGCTCTGTGGCGGGGCCCCAGCATTTT	CAWSSVAGPQHF
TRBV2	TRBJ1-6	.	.	TGTGCCAGCAGGGACCGGGCCCCGGTTTGGGGCTCCTATAATTCACCCCTCCACTTT	CASRDRAPVWGSYNSPLHF
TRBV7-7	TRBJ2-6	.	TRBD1	TGTGCTAGCAGCTCGACGACAGGGGAGAGCTCTGGGGCCAACGTCCTGACTTTC	CASSSTTGESSGANVLTF
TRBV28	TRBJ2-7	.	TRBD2	TGTGCCAGCAGCGGGACTAGCCACTCCTACGAGCAGTACTTC	CASSGTSHSYEQYF
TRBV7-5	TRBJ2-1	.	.	TGTGCCAGAAGCCCCGGACTAGCGGGGGGTCGACGGCAGTTCTTC	CARSPGLAGGRRQFF
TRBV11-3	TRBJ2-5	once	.	TGTGCCAGCAGCTTTTCGCCCTCGGGGACCCAGTACTTC	CASSFSPSGTQYF
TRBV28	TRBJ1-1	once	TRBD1	TGTGCCAGCAGTTCCTGGGACAGGCCGAACACTGAAGCTTTCTTT	CASSSWDRPNTEAFF
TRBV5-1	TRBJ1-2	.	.	TGCGCCAGCAGCACCTACGGACAGTTCTATGGCTACACCTTC	CASSTYGQFYGYTF
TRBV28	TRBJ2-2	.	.	TGTGCCAGCAGTGAACTGATACTGGAAGGGCCCGGGGAGCTGTTTTTT	CASSELILEGPGELFF
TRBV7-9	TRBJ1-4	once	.	TGTGCCAGCAGCTTAAACGGGCAACAGCGGGAAAAACTGTTTTTT	CASSLNGQQREKLFF
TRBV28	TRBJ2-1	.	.	TGTGCCAGCAGTTATTGGGATGAGCAGTTCTTC	CASSYWDEQFF
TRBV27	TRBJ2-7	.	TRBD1	TGTGCCAGCAGTCTTCAGACAGGGATCTACGAGCAGTACTTC	CASSLQTGIYEQYF
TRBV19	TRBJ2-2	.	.	TGTGCCAGTAGGCCTACAGGGCCCGGGGAGCTGTTTTTT	CASRPTGPGELFF
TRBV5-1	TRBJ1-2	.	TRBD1	TGCGCCAGCAGCTACGACAGGGGGCGGGATGGCTACACCTTC	CASSYDRGRDGYTF
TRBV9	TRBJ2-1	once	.	TGTGCCAGCAGCGCTTCTAGGGGGAGAAACAATGAGCAGTTCTTC	CASSASRGRNNEQFF
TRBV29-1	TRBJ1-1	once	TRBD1	TGCAGCGTAAGGACGGGACAGGGGGCAGTAGCTTTCTTT	CSVRTGQGAVAFF